Sequencing of this TCR beta chain was carried out in a study of blood T cell repertoires in COVID-19. Overall study: Samples of COVID-19 (acute and convalescent) were obtained from the United States, Italy and Spain. PBMCs, B-cell-depleted T cells, or T cells provided the cDNA or gDNA that made up the material.

Germline values: CDR1 KGHSH, CDR2 LQKENI. CDR3 length equals 17 residues. V dropped 1 base and J dropped 7 bases, with 19 bases sitting between them. Generated by immunoSEQ multiplex PCR, the TCRdb table keeps only in-frame clones and is missing some. Of 40,000 or so clones listed, approximately 90% were seen once; the top ten hold roughly 3.6%. The rearrangement uses TRBV18 and TRBJ2-2; D might be TRBD2 (6 bases). Sequences were obtained from peripheral blood. The TCR comes from a human donor in a cohort sampled during active COVID-19. The CDR3 nucleotides are TGTGCCAGCTCACCACTCCCCGGCAGGAGGGTCGACGGGGAGCTGTTTTTT. Its protein product is CASSPLPGRRVDGELFF.